One and the same sample provided the 28 T cell receptor beta chains below, sequenced in a study of blood T cell repertoires in COVID-19. Using immunoSEQ multiplex PCR, the repertoire was profiled, and TCRdb retains in-frame clones only, with some absent. The sample includes 40,000 to 45,000 clones, 90% to 95% of them seen just once. Material for sequencing was peripheral blood. The source is a human donor in a cohort sampled during active COVID-19.

The V call is TRBV6-4, the J call TRBJ2-1; D is uncertain. The CDR3 is made up of 16 amino acids. CDR1 and CDR2 from the germline V gene are MRHNA and SNTAGT. The germline V and J ends were trimmed by 0 bases and 0 bases, with 9 bases remaining between them. The CDR3 coding sequence is TGTGCCAGCAGTGACTCGTACCGCAGCTCCTACAATGAGCAGTTCTTC. It translates to CASSDSYRSSYNEQFF.

The V call is TRBV6-2 or TRBV6-3, the J call TRBJ2-7, with 10 nucleotides matching TRBD1. The CDR3 contains 13 residues. Germline values: CDR1 MNHEY, CDR2 SVGEGT. The junction had 0 bases not matched to a gene; V was cut back by 4 bases and J by 3 bases. CDR3 bases: TGTGCCAGCAGTTGGGACAGGGGCTACGAGCAGTACTTC. Amino acid sequence: CASSWDRGYEQYF.

The chain joins TRBV2 to TRBJ2-5; TRBD2 aligns across 9 bases. The junction had 14 bases not matched to a gene; V was cut back by 10 bases and J by 5 bases. CDR1 SNHLY and CDR2 FYNNEI come from the germline V gene. The length of the CDR3 is 15 residues. CDR3 loop: CATTSWREGAETQYF. The CDR3 region has the DNA TGTGCCACCACGTCCTGGCGGGAGGGTGCTGAGACCCAGTACTTC.

This chain uses TRBV10-3 with TRBJ1-1, with D maybe TRBD1 (6 bases). V gave up 1 base and J gave up 5 bases, with 14 bases separating them. CDR3 length: 15 residues. Germline CDR1 and CDR2: ENHRY and SYGVKD. This chain's CDR3 is CAISEFLVDSTEAFF. For the CDR3, the DNA is TGTGCCATCAGTGAGTTTTTAGTGGACAGTACTGAAGCTTTCTTT.

The chain is built from TRBV27 and TRBJ1-5; D remains unclear. V was pared by 2 bases and J by 7 bases, with 12 bases between. Germline loops: CDR1 MNHEY, CDR2 SMNVEV (reference sequence). CDR3 length: 14 residues. CDR3 DNA: TGTGCCAGCAGTTTAGTGACCGGAGCCCAGCCCCAGCATTTT. It encodes CASSLVTGAQPQHF.

Only a few counts were recorded for this clone. The chain uses TRBV30 and TRBJ1-2; possible D gene TRBD1, 6 bases. Germline V CDR1 and CDR2: GTSNPN, SVGIG (reference sequence). The V gene lost 0 bases and the J gene lost 6 bases, with 11 bases spanning the gap. The CDR3 is 13 amino acids. The CDR3 coding sequence is TGTGCCTGGAGTGTACGATGGACAGATGGCTACACCTTC. Translating it yields CAWSVRWTDGYTF. The full variable domain, in which reference TRBV30 and TRBJ1-2 provide the parts outside the CDR3, is SQTIHQWPATLVQPVGSPLSLECTVEGTSNPNLYWYRQAAGRGLQLLFYSVGIGQISSEVPQNLSASRPQDRQFILSSKKLLLSDSGFYLCAWSVRWTDGYTFGSGTRLTVV.

The V gene is TRBV29-1, the J gene TRBJ1-4; unclear D gene. There are 13 residues in the CDR3. Trimming took off 4 bases at V and 4 bases at J, with 10 bases between the two ends. From germline, CDR1 is SQVTM and CDR2 ANQGSEA. This CDR3 is CSVGQRLNEKLFF. Here the CDR3 DNA reads TGCAGCGTTGGCCAGAGACTTAATGAAAAACTGTTTTTT. The full variable domain, rest sourced from reference TRBV29-1 and TRBJ1-4, is SAVISQKPSRDICQRGTSLTIQCQVDSQVTMMFWYRQQPGQSLTLIATANQGSEATYESGFVIDKFPISRPNLTFSTLTVSNMSPEDSSIYLCSVGQRLNEKLFFGSGTQLSVL.

The chain joins TRBV7-9 to TRBJ1-4; 8 nucleotides align to TRBD1. Germline CDR1 and CDR2: SEHNR and FQNEAQ (reference sequence). This CDR3 region has 16 residues. Trimming at V came to 5 bases and at J to 10 bases, leaving 15 bases not matched to a gene. The CDR3 DNA follows: TGTGCCAGCAGCCAGGACCGAGGACAGGGCTTGAGAAAACTGTTTTTT. It specifies CASSQDRGQGLRKLFF.

This chain uses TRBV10-1 with TRBJ2-7; 9 bases fit TRBD1. V dropped 6 bases and J dropped 4; count of bases not matched to a gene: 4. Germline V gene sequence: CDR1 WNHNN, CDR2 SYGVQD (reference sequence). The CDR3 totals 13 residues. The CDR3 sequence is CASRGQGLYEQYF. The CDR3 bases are TGCGCCAGCAGGGGACAGGGACTTTACGAGCAGTACTTC.

The V call is TRBV2, the J call TRBJ1-2; D uncertain. With 8 bases removed from V and 3 bases from J, the gap between germline ends came to 13 bases. The germline V gene has CDR1 SNHLY and CDR2 FYNNEI. The CDR3 runs to 13 residues. The DNA of the CDR3 is TGTGCCAGCCGGAGTACCTTTGACTATGGCTACACCTTC. It encodes CASRSTFDYGYTF.

The gene calls are TRBV6-1 and TRBJ2-1; TRBD2 agrees at 7 bases. Trimming took 3 bases from V and 1 from J; bases not matched to a gene: 15. There are 19 residues in the CDR3. Germline values: CDR1 MNHNS, CDR2 SASEGT. CDR3 protein: CASSDRSGVGAGSYNEQFF. The CDR3 DNA reads as TGTGCCAGCAGTGATCGAAGCGGGGTGGGCGCAGGGTCCTACAATGAGCAGTTCTTC.

This chain joins TRBV30 and TRBJ2-1; weak D call: TRBD2 (6 bases). Germline V CDR1 and CDR2: GTSNPN, SVGIG (reference sequence). The CDR3 has 12 amino acids. V was pared by 3 bases and J by 7 bases, with 10 bases between. Here the CDR3 reads CAWRFGGNEQFF. The CDR3 nucleotides read TGTGCCTGGAGATTTGGGGGGAATGAGCAGTTCTTC.

The rearrangement links TRBV9 to TRBJ2-1; D ambiguous. This CDR3 contains 20 residues. Germline CDR1 reads SGDLS; CDR2 reads YYNGEE. Between the trimmed V and J ends, which lost 2 bases and 0 bases, there was a span of 24 bases. DNA of the CDR3: TGTGCCAGCAGCGTCGCAACGAAGACCCGAGGCCCCTACTCCTACAATGAGCAGTTCTTC. Protein product: CASSVATKTRGPYSYNEQFF.

The chain is built from TRBV3-1 (or the pseudogene TRBV3-2) and TRBJ2-7; TRBD2 agrees at 8 bases. V lost 0 bases to trimming and J lost 3 bases; unmatched junction nucleotides: 10. The length of the CDR3 is 17 residues. Germline CDR1 reads LGHDT; CDR2 reads YNNKEL (reference sequence). For the CDR3, the DNA is TGTGCCAGCAGCCAAGACTTCAAGGTAGCGGGGTACTACGAGCAGTACTTC. Amino acid sequence: CASSQDFKVAGYYEQYF.

The V call is TRBV9, the J call TRBJ1-4; D gene unclear. Looked up from germline, CDR1 is SGDLS and CDR2 is YYNGEE. Trimming took 0 bases from V and 8 from J, leaving 8 bases between them. This CDR3 has 13 residues. DNA of the CDR3: TGTGCCAGCAGCGTAGACGGACTAGAAAAACTGTTTTTT. This codes for CASSVDGLEKLFF.

This clone appeared a single time. This chain uses TRBV5-4 with TRBJ2-1; 12 bases are a match to TRBD2. The CDR3 loop spans 16 amino acids. Germline-derived CDR1 and CDR2 are SGHNT and YYREEE (reference sequence). The ends lost 4 bases at V and 3 bases at J; junction bases unmatched: 5. The CDR3 sequence: CASSLTSGRNYNEQFF. CDR3 in DNA: TGTGCCAGCAGCCTGACTAGCGGGAGAAACTACAATGAGCAGTTCTTC.

The chain is built from TRBV4-3 and TRBJ1-5; 10 bases line up with TRBD1. The V and J ends lost 3 bases and 6 bases, in that order; junction bases with no gene match: 2. The germline V gene encodes CDR1 LGHNA and CDR2 YSLEER. The CDR3 extends over 14 amino acids. CDR3 coding DNA: TGCGCCAGCAGCCAGGACAGGGGGGGTCAGCCCCAGCATTTT. Translated: CASSQDRGGQPQHF.

The chain uses TRBV11-3 and TRBJ2-7; 7 nucleotides align to TRBD1. The J segment lost 5 bases and the V segment lost 0 bases, leaving 1 base of the junction unmatched. The CDR3 loop spans 13 amino acids. From germline, CDR1 is SGHNT and CDR2 YENEEA. The chain's CDR3 is CASSLDTGDEQYF. The CDR3 bases are TGTGCCAGCAGCTTAGATACAGGGGACGAGCAGTACTTC. The full variable domain, with the rest looked up from reference TRBV11-3 and TRBJ2-7, is EAGVVQSPRYKIIEKKQPVAFWCNPISGHNTLYWYLQNLGQGPELLIRYENEEAVDDSQLPKDRFSAERLKGVDSTLKIQPAELGDSAVYLCASSLDTGDEQYFGPGTRLTVT.

The chain couples TRBV9 to TRBJ2-7; TRBD2 matches 7 bases. CDR1 and CDR2 (germline): SGDLS, YYNGEE. The CDR3 spans 14 residues. The J segment lost 3 bases and the V segment lost 3 bases, leaving 6 bases of the junction unmatched. CDR3 protein: CASSASGVGYEQYF. In DNA form, the CDR3 reads TGTGCCAGCAGCGCTAGCGGAGTGGGCTACGAGCAGTACTTC.

This chain joins TRBV14 and TRBJ2-7; 10 nucleotides align to TRBD1. The CDR3 has 14 amino acids. V lost 4 bases, J lost 3 bases, and 3 bases stayed unmatched. Germline V gene data show CDR1 as SGHDN and CDR2 as FVKESK. The CDR3 nucleotides read TGTGCCAGCAGCCGCGACAGGGGGCTCTACGAGCAGTACTTC. This translates into CASSRDRGLYEQYF.

The chain employs TRBV18 and TRBJ1-3; 7 bases are shared with TRBD1. The CDR3 loop spans 18 amino acids. Trimming cost V 2 bases and J 4 bases; bases outside gene matches: 14. CDR1 is KGHSH, CDR2 LQKENI, per germline. The CDR3 loop reads CASSPSYIPGTEGNTIYF. Written as DNA, the CDR3 is TGTGCCAGCTCACCATCTTATATTCCCGGGACAGAAGGAAACACCATATATTTT.

The chain recombines TRBV15 with TRBJ1-1; D unclear. The ends were cut back, 0 bases at V and 4 bases at J, with 6 bases in the middle. The CDR3 spans 13 residues. Per the germline V gene, CDR1 is LNHNV and CDR2 is YYDKDF (reference sequence). CDR3 bases: TGTGCCACCAGCAGAGATCGGAGCACTGAAGCTTTCTTT. It encodes CATSRDRSTEAFF.

The chain employs TRBV4-2 and TRBJ1-1, with D unclear. V gave up 0 bases and J gave up 11 bases, with 10 bases separating them. The CDR3 consists of 12 residues. Germline V CDR1 and CDR2: LGHNA, YNFKEQ. The CDR3 DNA reads TGTGCCAGCAGCCAAGATCTGCAGTGGGCTTTCTTT. Its translation is CASSQDLQWAFF.

The rearrangement joins TRBV6-2 or TRBV6-3 to TRBJ2-5; no definite D call. Trimming left V 2 bases short and J 5 bases short, with 3 bases between. The CDR3 sequence is 11 residues long. Germline V gives CDR1 MNHEY, CDR2 SVGEGT. The CDR3 reads CASSYPETQYF. The CDR3 region has the DNA TGTGCCAGCAGTTACCCGGAGACCCAGTACTTC.

The chain employs TRBV21-1 and TRBJ2-1; the table's TRBD1 call for D was not verified on the DNA. TRBV21-1 is assigned pseudogene status. The CDR3 runs to 14 residues. The CDR3 nucleotides are TGTGCCAGCAGCAAGAACAGGGGGGACAATGAGCAGTTCTTC. Translation: CASSKNRGDNEQFF.

The count of this clone is one. The chain couples TRBV5-1 to TRBJ1-1; D might be TRBD1 (5 bases). Germline V gene lookup returns CDR1 SGHRS and CDR2 YFSETQ. The CDR3 has 14 residues. V lost 1 base and J lost 0, with 7 bases in between. The CDR3 region is CASSLQGMNTEAFF. CDR3 bases: TGCGCCAGCAGCTTGCAGGGAATGAACACTGAAGCTTTCTTT.

The V and J genes are TRBV18 and TRBJ1-3, with 7 nucleotides matching TRBD1. CDR1 is KGHSH and CDR2 is LQKENI in the germline V gene. V was clipped by 7 bases and J by 1 base; unmatched bases: 7. The CDR3 totals 15 residues. Here the CDR3 reads CASFPDRISGNTIYF. As DNA, the CDR3 is TGTGCCAGCTTCCCGGACAGGATATCTGGAAACACCATATATTTT. The full variable domain, its missing parts supplied by reference TRBV18 and TRBJ1-3, is NAGVMQNPRHLVRRRGQEARLRCSPMKGHSHVYWYRQLPEEGLKFMVYLQKENIIDESGMPKERFSAEFPKEGPSILRIQQVVRGDSAAYFCASFPDRISGNTIYFGEGSWLTVV.

V usage is TRBV5-6 and J usage is TRBJ2-7; D gene ambiguous. V was clipped by 4 bases and J by 0 bases, with 14 bases between them. Germline values: CDR1 SGHDT, CDR2 YYEEEE. The CDR3 runs 15 residues. The CDR3 coding sequence is TGTGCCAGCAGCGCTCCAACTTCTCCCTCCTACGAGCAGTACTTC. Translation gives CASSAPTSPSYEQYF.